This TCR beta chain was sequenced in a study of blood T cell repertoires in COVID-19. Study context: Material from acute and convalescent COVID-19 was sourced from the United States, Italy and Spain. PBMCs, B-cell-depleted T cells, or T cells were the source of the cDNA or gDNA that made up the material.

In the original workflow: Reference gene primers were amplified, and this amplification served to estimate nucleated cell counts. The assay was immunoSEQ multiplex PCR, and TCRdb's table has in-frame clones only and misses some. That table is the source of V, J and clone size, and D and trimming were worked out from the DNA. In the table there are over 130,000 clones, 82% of which are singletons. The sequenced material came from peripheral blood. The sequence derives from a woman of 80 years or more with acute or convalescent COVID-19.

The CDR3 region is CASSLLSGSPRYEQYF. The DNA for the CDR3 is TGCGCCAGCAGTCTACTTAGCGGGAGTCCGCGGTACGAGCAGTACTTC. The gene calls are TRBV5-1 and TRBJ2-7; TRBD2 matches at 9 bases. The J segment lost 4 bases and the V segment lost 5 bases, leaving 13 bases of the junction unmatched. The length of the CDR3 is 16 residues. The germline CDR1 and CDR2 sequences are SGHRS and YFSETQ.